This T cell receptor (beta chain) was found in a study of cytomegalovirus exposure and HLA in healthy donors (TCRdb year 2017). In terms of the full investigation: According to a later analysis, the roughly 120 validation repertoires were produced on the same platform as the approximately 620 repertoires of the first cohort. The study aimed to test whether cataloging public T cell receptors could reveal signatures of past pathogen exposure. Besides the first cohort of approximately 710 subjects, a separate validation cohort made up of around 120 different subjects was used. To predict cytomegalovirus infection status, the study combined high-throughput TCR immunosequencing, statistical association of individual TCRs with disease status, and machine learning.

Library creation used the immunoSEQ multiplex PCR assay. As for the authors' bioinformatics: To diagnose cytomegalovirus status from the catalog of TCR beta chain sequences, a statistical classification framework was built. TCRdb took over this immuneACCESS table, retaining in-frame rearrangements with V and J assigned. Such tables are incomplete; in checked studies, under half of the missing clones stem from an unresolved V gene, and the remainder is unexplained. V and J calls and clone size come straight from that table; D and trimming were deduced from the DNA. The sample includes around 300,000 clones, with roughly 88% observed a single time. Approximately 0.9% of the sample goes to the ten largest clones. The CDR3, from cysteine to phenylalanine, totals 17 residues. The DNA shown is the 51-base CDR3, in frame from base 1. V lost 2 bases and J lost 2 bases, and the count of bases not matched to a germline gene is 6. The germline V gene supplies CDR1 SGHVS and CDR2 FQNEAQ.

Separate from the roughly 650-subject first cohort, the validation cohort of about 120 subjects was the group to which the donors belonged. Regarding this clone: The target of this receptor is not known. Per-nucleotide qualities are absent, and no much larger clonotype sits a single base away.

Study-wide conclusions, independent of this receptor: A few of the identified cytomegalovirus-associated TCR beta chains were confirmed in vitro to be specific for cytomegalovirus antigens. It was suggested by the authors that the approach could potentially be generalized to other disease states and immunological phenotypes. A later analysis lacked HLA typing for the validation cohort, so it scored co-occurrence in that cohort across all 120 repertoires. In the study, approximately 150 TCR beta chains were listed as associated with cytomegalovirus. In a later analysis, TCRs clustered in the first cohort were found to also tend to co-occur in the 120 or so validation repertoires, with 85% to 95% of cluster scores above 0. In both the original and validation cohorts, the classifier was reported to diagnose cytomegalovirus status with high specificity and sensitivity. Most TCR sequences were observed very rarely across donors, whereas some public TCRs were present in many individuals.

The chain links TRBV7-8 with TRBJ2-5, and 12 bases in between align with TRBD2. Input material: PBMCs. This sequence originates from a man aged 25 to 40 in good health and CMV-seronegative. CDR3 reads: CASSLLAGGRGQETQYF. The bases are TGTGCCAGCAGCTTACTAGCGGGGGGGCGGGGTCAAGAGACCCAGTACTTC.